This TCR beta chain was sequenced for a study of T cell repertoires in cytomegalovirus infection. The wider study: CMV infection and matching HLA type were both indicated by public TCR beta signatures. Points from the study as a whole: HLA-C-restricted TCR beta clonotypes specific for CMV led the ex vivo response.

TCRdb called the reads again in MiXCR, with one record for every CDR3 protein. The table has about a million distinct CDR3 sequences, roughly 30% seen once. As concerns this clonotype: What it recognizes is unknown.

The V gene lost 1 base and the J gene lost 2 bases, with 15 bases spanning the gap. Germline V gene sequence: CDR1 LGHDT, CDR2 YNNKEL (reference sequence). The CDR3 extends over 18 amino acids. The TCR was taken from a human donor in good health (CMV status not recorded). Some clones in this sample may be carry-over from other donors' samples. Specimen: cultured CD8+ T cells from PBMCs, collected from culture after CMV antigen stimulation. The rearrangement links TRBV3-1 to TRBJ2-6; no reliable D call. The CDR3 coding sequence is TGTGCCAGCAGCCAAGTACGTGCCCCTTATGCTGGGGCCAACGTCCTGACTTTC. Its translation: CASSQVRAPYAGANVLTF.